This T cell receptor beta chain was identified in a study of blood T cell repertoires in COVID-19. TCRdb keeps only in-frame clones here, not all; method: immunoSEQ multiplex PCR. The sample lists fewer than 250,000 clones, 85% occurring once. Germline lookup yields CDR1 LNHDA and CDR2 SQIVND (reference sequence). The CDR3 covers 17 residues. V lost 5 bases to trimming and J lost 6 bases; unmatched junction nucleotides: 12. The specimen sequenced was PBMCs or T cells enriched from blood (not recorded which). V gene TRBV19 combines with J gene TRBJ1-5; 11 bases are shared with TRBD1. This receptor was taken from a woman in her fifties or sixties with acute COVID-19. In DNA form, the CDR3 reads TGTGCCAGTAGTGGAATTGGGACAGGGGGGAAGAGTCAGCCCCAGCATTTT. Translation gives CASSGIGTGGKSQPQHF.